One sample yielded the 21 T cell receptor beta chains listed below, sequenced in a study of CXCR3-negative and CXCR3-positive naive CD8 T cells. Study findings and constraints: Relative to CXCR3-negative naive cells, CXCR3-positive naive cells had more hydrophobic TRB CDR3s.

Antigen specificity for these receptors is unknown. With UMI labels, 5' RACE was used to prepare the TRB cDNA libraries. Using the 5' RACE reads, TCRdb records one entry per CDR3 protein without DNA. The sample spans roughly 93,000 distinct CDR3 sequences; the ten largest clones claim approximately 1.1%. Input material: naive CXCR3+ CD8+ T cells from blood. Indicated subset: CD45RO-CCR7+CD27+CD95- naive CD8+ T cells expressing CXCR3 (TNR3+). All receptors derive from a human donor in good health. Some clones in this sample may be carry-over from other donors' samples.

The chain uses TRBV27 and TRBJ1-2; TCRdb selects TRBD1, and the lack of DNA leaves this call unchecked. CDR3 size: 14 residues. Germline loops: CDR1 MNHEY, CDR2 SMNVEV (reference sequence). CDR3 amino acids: CASSLGTGGSLRTF.

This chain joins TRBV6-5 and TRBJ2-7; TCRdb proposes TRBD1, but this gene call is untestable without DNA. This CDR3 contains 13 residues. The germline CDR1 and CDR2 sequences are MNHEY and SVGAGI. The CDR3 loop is CASSYFGGYEQYF.

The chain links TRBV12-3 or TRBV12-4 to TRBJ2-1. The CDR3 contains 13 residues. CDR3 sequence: CASSLGYTNEHFF.

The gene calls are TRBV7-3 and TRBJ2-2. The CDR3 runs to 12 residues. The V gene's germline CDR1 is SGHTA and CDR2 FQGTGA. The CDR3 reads CASNYPEGELFF.

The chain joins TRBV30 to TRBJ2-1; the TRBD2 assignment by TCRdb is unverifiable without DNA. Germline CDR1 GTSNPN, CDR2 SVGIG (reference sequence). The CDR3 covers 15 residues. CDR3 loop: CAGARGLAVMNEQFF.

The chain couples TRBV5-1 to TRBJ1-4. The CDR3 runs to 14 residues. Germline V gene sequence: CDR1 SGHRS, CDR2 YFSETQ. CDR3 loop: CASSIGTDNEKLFF.

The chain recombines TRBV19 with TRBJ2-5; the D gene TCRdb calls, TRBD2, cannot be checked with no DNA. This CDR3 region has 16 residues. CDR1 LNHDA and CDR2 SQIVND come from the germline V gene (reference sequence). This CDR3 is CASSIGTRGFGETQYF. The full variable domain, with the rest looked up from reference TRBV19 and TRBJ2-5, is DGGITQSPKYLFRKEGQNVTLSCEQNLNHDAMYWYRQDPGQGLRLIYYSQIVNDFQKGDIAEGYSVSREKKESFPLTVTSAQKNPTAFYLCASSIGTRGFGETQYFGPGTRLLVL.

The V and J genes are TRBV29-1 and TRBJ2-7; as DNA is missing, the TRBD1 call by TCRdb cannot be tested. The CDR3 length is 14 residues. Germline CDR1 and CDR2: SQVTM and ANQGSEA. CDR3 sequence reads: CSVGGTGGPYEQYF.

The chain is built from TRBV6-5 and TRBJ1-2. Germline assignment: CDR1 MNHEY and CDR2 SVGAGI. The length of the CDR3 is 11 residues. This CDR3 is CASSSGPGYTF.

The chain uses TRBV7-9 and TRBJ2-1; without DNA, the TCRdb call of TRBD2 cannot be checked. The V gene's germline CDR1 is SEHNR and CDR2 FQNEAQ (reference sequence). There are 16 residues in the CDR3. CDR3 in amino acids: CASSSPSGGEYNEQFF.

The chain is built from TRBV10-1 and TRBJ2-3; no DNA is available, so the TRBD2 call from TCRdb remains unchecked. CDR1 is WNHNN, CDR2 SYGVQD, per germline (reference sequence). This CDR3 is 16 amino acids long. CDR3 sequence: CASSEGPGLRTDTQYF.

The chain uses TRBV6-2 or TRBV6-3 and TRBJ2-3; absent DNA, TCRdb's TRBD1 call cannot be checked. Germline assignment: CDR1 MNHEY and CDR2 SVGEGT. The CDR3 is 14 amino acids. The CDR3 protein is CASSYLGGMDTQYF.

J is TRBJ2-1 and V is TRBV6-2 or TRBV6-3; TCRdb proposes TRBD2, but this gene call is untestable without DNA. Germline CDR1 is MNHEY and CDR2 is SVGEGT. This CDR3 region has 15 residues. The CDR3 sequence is CASSYSERGGWEQFF.

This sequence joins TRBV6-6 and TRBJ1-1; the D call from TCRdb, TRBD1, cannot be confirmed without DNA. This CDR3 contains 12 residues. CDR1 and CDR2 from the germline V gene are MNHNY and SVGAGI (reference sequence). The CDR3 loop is CASSSDSWTGSF.

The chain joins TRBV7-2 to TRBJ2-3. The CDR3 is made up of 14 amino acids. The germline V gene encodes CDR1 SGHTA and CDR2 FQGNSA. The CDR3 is CASSLGDGSDTQYF. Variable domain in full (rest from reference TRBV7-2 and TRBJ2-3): GAGVSQSPSNKVTEKGKDVELRCDPISGHTALYWYRQSLGQGLEFLIYFQGNSAPDKSGLPSDRFSAERTGGSVSTLTIQRTQQEDSAVYLCASSLGDGSDTQYFGPGTRLTVL.

The CDR3 here is CASSFVWLEQYF. V gene TRBV12-3 or TRBV12-4 combines with J gene TRBJ2-7. The CDR3 is made up of 12 amino acids.

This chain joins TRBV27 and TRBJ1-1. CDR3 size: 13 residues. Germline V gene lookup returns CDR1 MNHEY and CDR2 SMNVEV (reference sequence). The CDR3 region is CASSLAPAFEAFF.

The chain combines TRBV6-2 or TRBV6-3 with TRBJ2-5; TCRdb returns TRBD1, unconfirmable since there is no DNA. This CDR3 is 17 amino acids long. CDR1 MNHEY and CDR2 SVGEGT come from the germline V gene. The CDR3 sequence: CASKKVLPGVPKGTQYF.

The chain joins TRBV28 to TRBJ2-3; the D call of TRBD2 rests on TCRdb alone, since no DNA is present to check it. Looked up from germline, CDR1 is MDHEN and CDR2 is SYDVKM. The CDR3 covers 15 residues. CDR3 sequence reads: CASSFLRGGLDTQYF.

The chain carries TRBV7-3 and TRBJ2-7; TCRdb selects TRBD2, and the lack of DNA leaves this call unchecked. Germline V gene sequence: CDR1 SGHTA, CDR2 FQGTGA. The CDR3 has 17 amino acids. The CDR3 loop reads CASSSVGDGEILYEQYF.

CDR3 residues: CASSQTSETQYF. The chain uses TRBV6-2 or TRBV6-3 and TRBJ2-5. The CDR3 is made up of 12 amino acids. Germline CDR1 is MNHEY and CDR2 is SVGEGT.